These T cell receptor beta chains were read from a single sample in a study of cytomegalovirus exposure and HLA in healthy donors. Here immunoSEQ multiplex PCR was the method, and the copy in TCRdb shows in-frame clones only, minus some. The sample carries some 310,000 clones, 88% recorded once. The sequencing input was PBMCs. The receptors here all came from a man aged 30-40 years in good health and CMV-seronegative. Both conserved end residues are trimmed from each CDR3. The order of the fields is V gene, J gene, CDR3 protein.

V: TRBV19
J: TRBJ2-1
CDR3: ASQGYNEQF

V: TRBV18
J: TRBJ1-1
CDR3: ASSPRGPTNTEAF

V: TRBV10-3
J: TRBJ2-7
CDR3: AISESSRDRGYEQY

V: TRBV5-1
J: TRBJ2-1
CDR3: ASSLVISGGDHEQF

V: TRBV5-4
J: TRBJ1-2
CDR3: AGGTGANYGYT

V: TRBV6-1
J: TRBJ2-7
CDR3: ASSEAGQGLYEQY

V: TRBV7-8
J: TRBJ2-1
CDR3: ASSRDGDLDYNEQF

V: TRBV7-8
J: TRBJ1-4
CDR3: ASSLRGQSYATNEKLF

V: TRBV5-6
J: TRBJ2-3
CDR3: ASSLQGADTQY

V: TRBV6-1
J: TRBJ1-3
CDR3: ASRDRGTGNTIY

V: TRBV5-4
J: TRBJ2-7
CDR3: ASFTGAGYEQY

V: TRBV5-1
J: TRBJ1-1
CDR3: ASSLVGGEGYTEAF

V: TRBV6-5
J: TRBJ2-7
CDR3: ASSYSIAGRNEQY

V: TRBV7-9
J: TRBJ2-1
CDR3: ASSVRTYSYNEQF

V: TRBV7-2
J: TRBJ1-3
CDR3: ASSSDRVNTIY

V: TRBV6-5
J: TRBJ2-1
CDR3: ASSYSMAGEQF

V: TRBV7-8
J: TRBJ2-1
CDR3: ASSASGGHNEQF

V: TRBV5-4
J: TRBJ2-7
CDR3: ASSLGYEQY

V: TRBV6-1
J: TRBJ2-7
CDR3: ASSESHRGPYEQY

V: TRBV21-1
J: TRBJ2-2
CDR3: ASSPKGGRAGELF

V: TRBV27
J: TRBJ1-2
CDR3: ASKPPGQAAPNYGYT

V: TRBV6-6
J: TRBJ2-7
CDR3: ASSRLGGQGRREQY

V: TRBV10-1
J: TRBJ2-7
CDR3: ASTGQGQDYEQY

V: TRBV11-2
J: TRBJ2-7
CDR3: ASSLEGHPNYEQY

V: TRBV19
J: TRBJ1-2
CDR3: ASSIATDYGYT

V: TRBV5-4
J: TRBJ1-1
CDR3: ASSLAATEAF

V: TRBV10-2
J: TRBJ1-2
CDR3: ASSKGERTAIYRYT

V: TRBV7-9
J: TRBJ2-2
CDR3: ASSTTGPNTGELF

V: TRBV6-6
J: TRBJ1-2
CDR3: ASYGAGGIYGYT

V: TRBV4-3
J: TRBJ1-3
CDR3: ASSRRTALSSGNTIY

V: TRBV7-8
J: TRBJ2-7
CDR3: ASSFTGLVYEQY

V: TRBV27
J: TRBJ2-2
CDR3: ASSPGLAGGANTGELF

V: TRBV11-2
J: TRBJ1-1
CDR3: ASSALRTQLVAF

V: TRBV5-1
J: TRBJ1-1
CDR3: ASSKRQGNTEAF

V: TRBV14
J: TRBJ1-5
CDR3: ASSGGGFNQPQH

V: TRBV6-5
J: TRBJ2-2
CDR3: ASSYSGGVAGELF

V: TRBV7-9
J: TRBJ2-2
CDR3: ASSFGGLITGELF

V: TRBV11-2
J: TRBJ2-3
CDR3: ASSARGLGGSDTQY

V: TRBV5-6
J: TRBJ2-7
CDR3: ASSSSAYEQY

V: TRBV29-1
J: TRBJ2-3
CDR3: SVRLGRGATTDTQY

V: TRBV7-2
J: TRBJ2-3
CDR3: ASSGLAGARRDTQY

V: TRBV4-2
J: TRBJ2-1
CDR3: ASSRILAGGNEQF

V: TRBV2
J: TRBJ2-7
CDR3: ASSPEGLVAYEQY

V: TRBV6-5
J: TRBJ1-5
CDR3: ASSYDVGQPQH

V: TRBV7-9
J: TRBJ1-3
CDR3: ASSVQGTGNTIY

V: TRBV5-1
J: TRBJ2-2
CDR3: ASSLPLTGGNTGELF

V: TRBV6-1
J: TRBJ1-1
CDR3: ASSEDWVGIAGGRGTEAF